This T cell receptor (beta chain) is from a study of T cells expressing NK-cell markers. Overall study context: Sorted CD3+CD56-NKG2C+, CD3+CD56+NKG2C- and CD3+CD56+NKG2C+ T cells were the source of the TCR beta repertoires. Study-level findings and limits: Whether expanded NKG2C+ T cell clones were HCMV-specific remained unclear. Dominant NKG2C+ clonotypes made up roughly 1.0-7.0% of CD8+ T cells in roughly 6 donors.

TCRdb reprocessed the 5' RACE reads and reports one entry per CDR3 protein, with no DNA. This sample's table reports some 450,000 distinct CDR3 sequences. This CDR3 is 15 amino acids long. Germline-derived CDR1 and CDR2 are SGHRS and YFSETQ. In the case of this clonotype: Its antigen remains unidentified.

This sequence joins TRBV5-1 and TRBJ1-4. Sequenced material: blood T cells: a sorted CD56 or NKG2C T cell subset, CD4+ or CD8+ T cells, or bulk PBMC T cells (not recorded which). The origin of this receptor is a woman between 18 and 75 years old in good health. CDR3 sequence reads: CASSLETSGREKLFF.